This T cell receptor (beta chain) originates from a study of CD8+CD57+ T cells in acquired aplastic anemia. Whole-study results and caveats: The CD8+ Simpson's diversity of patients and controls was not significantly different.

As to this clonotype: What it binds is unknown.

TCR beta VDJ and CDR3 profiles were obtained from a genomic DNA template. MiXCR, run by TCRdb on the reads, gives a single entry per CDR3 protein. The table lists 250,000 to 350,000 distinct CDR3 sequences, about three fifths of them singletons. The authors sequenced patients whose flow cytometry had shown CD8+CD57+ cell expansion. Everyone among the patients had severe acquired aplastic anemia. Therapy had not been given to patients before blood sampling. The V gene lost 4 bases and the J gene lost 4 bases, with 19 bases spanning the gap. The CDR3 spans 16 residues. Per the germline V gene, CDR1 is MGHDK and CDR2 is SYGVNS.

This sequence originates from a human donor with aplastic anemia. This chain connects TRBV25-1 to TRBJ1-2; TRBD1 might be the D (5 bases). The material sequenced was sorted CD4+, CD8+, or CD8+CD57+ T cells (not recorded which) from PBMCs. The CDR3 protein is CASSGGWGAAGYGYTF. Written as DNA, the CDR3 is TGTGCCAGCAGTGGGGGGTGGGGTGCCGCTGGCTATGGCTACACCTTC.